What follows are 25 T cell receptor beta chains derived from one specimen sequenced in a study of OX40 agonist ivuxolimab in advanced cancers. Sequencing was performed with immunoSEQ multiplex PCR; in TCRdb, only in-frame clones are kept and a portion is missing. This table holds tens of thousands of clones, roughly 84% found once. The sequences come from CD4+ or CD8+ T cells sorted from blood, collected in a trial of the OX40 agonist ivuxolimab. The receptors come from an adult with an advanced solid tumor such as melanoma, head and neck, liver or kidney cancer.

The chain links TRBV2 to TRBJ2-7; D possibly corresponds to TRBD2 (5 bases). The CDR3 length is 13 residues. In germline, CDR1 is SNHLY, CDR2 FYNNEI. Trimming cost V 5 bases and J 2 bases, with 10 bases left between them. CDR3 DNA: TGTGCCAGCAGTCCTGGACTTCCCTACGAGCAGTACTTC. The encoded protein is CASSPGLPYEQYF.

This clone has more than one count but fewer than ten. The chain carries TRBV6-6 and TRBJ1-5; possibly TRBD1 for D (5 bases). This CDR3 has 14 residues. Germline V gene sequence: CDR1 MNHNY, CDR2 SVGAGI (reference sequence). V was shortened by 10 bases and J by 7 bases, with 20 bases between the two germline ends. The CDR3: CATSRDLSEQPQHF. CDR3 sequence (DNA): TGTGCCACAAGCCGGGACCTCTCTGAACAGCCCCAGCATTTT.

This clone occurred once. The chain joins TRBV7-6 to TRBJ1-3, with D possibly matching TRBD1 (5 bases). V lost 0 bases, J lost 0 bases, and 18 bases lay in between. The CDR3 loop spans 19 amino acids. From germline, CDR1 is SGHVS and CDR2 FNYEAQ. Written as DNA, the CDR3 is TGTGCCAGCAGCTTAGCGTGGGGAAGACAGACTCGCTCTGGAAACACCATATATTTT. It codes for CASSLAWGRQTRSGNTIYF.

The V call is TRBV6-6, the J call TRBJ2-1; TRBD2 is a possible D gene (6 bases). V was clipped by 5 bases and J by 6 bases, with 11 bases between them. CDR1 is MNHNY, CDR2 SVGAGI, per germline (reference sequence). This CDR3 region has 13 residues. CDR3 in amino acids: CASSGGTRNEQFF. For the CDR3, the DNA is TGTGCCAGCAGTGGCGGGACGCGCAATGAGCAGTTCTTC.

The genes are TRBV2 and TRBJ1-5; no clear D. Trimming shortened V by 2 bases and J by 4 bases, and 6 bases separated the two germline ends. Germline CDR1 is SNHLY and CDR2 is FYNNEI. This CDR3 has 13 amino acids. The CDR3 region is CASSELENQPQHF. The CDR3 nucleotides are TGTGCCAGCAGTGAATTAGAAAATCAGCCCCAGCATTTT.

The chain carries TRBV10-2 and TRBJ1-2; D gene ambiguous. V was cut by 5 bases and J by 4 bases, with 23 bases left in between. CDR1 is WSHSY and CDR2 is SAAADI in the germline V gene. The CDR3 has 17 residues. The chain's CDR3 is CASSFTLSLTPSYGYTF. For the CDR3, the DNA is TGCGCCAGCAGTTTCACCCTTTCCTTGACCCCCTCCTATGGCTACACCTTC.

This clone was recorded only once. The V call is TRBV10-2, the J call TRBJ2-7, with TRBD2 identical over 7 bases. Germline V gene lookup returns CDR1 WSHSY and CDR2 SAAADI. The ends lost 6 bases at V and 4 bases at J; junction bases unmatched: 15. The CDR3 has 16 residues. The CDR3 spells CASSPGTMVLGYEQYF. The CDR3 DNA follows: TGCGCCAGCAGCCCCGGGACTATGGTTTTGGGGTACGAGCAGTACTTC.

This chain links TRBV6-1 with TRBJ1-5; perhaps TRBD1 as D (5 bases). V lost 4 bases, J lost 6 bases, and 19 bases lay in between. Per the germline V gene, CDR1 is MNHNS and CDR2 is SASEGT. The CDR3 is 16 amino acids. DNA of the CDR3: TGTGCCAGCAGTGCGCTGGCGGAGACAGTGGTTCAGCCCCAGCATTTT. It yields the protein CASSALAETVVQPQHF.

This clone has a handful of counts. The rearrangement joins TRBV9 to TRBJ2-7; the match to TRBD2 covers 10 bases. Germline V lookup: CDR1 SGDLS, CDR2 YYNGEE. The CDR3 is made up of 16 amino acids. V shed 4 bases and J 6 bases; nucleotides not matched to a gene: 13. The CDR3 nucleotides read TGTGCCAGCAGCCAGGCTAGCGGGAGCTTCCCGTCCGAGCAGTACTTC. It is translated as CASSQASGSFPSEQYF.

The chain recombines TRBV19 with TRBJ2-1; unclear D gene. The V and J ends lost 3 bases and 4 bases respectively, with 13 bases between them. The CDR3 loop spans 15 amino acids. Germline-derived CDR1 and CDR2 are LNHDA and SQIVND (reference sequence). CDR3 loop: CASSILRTTYNEQFF. In DNA, the CDR3 is TGTGCCAGTAGTATCTTGCGGACGACATACAATGAGCAGTTCTTC.

This chain uses TRBV5-1 with TRBJ2-7, with 7 bases fitting TRBD2. V trimming: 3 bases; J trimming: 3 bases; junction bases outside the gene matches: 12. The CDR3 is made up of 16 amino acids. The germline CDR1 and CDR2 sequences are SGHRS and YFSETQ. CDR3 region: CASSSASSGLLYEQYF. CDR3 nucleotides: TGCGCCAGCAGCTCGGCCTCTAGCGGTCTTCTCTACGAGCAGTACTTC.

This chain connects TRBV28 to TRBJ2-7; 10 positions agree with TRBD2. V lost 6 bases and J lost 4; bases outside the gene matches: 6. The CDR3 runs 14 residues. Germline V gene data show CDR1 as MDHEN and CDR2 as SYDVKM. DNA for the CDR3: TGTGCCAGCAGCCCCGGACTAGCGGATTACGAGCAGTACTTC. Translation gives CASSPGLADYEQYF.

J is TRBJ2-7 and V is TRBV18; D perhaps matches TRBD2 (5 bases). V dropped 6 bases and J dropped 6 bases, with 12 bases sitting between them. Per the germline V gene, CDR1 is KGHSH and CDR2 is LQKENI. The CDR3 has 12 residues. CDR3 sequence reads: CASSHGRGEQYF. The CDR3 DNA reads as TGTGCCAGCTCGCACGGCCGGGGCGAGCAGTACTTC.

This clone was detected only a few times. CDR3 sequence reads: CASSTRDGPAGQFF. In DNA, the CDR3 is TGTGCCAGTAGTACCCGGGACGGGCCCGCTGGGCAGTTCTTC. The rearrangement uses TRBV19 and TRBJ2-1; D tentatively fits TRBD1 or TRBD2 (5 bases each). The germline V gene has CDR1 LNHDA and CDR2 SQIVND (reference sequence). This CDR3 is 14 amino acids long. V dropped 4 bases and J dropped 12 bases, with 19 bases sitting between them.

This rearrangement joins TRBV14 to TRBJ2-7, with 7 bases matching TRBD2. Germline values: CDR1 SGHDN, CDR2 FVKESK. This CDR3 contains 15 residues. V shed 0 bases, J shed 3 bases, and the junction held 5 bases outside the gene matches. CDR3 amino acids: CASSQDPASGYEQYF. As DNA, the CDR3 is TGTGCCAGCAGCCAAGATCCGGCTAGCGGCTACGAGCAGTACTTC.

This rearrangement joins TRBV28 to TRBJ2-7, with D perhaps matching TRBD2 (5 bases). The CDR3 runs 15 residues. Trimming took off 1 base at V and 7 bases at J, with 17 bases between the two ends. Per the germline V gene, CDR1 is MDHEN and CDR2 is SYDVKM. In nucleotides, the CDR3 is TGTGCCAGCAGTTTATTGGCGACTGCCACGGGGGAGCAGTACTTC. Amino acid sequence: CASSLLATATGEQYF.

J is TRBJ2-3 and V is TRBV11-3; D not certain. Germline CDR1 SGHNT, CDR2 YENEEA. This CDR3 has 13 amino acids. With 4 bases removed from V and 6 bases from J, the gap between germline ends came to 11 bases. CDR3 in DNA: TGTGCCAGCAGCTCCGGAGTCGGGGATACGCAGTATTTT. This codes for CASSSGVGDTQYF. The whole variable domain, filled in from reference TRBV11-3 and TRBJ2-3, reads EAGVVQSPRYKIIEKKQPVAFWCNPISGHNTLYWYLQNLGQGPELLIRYENEEAVDDSQLPKDRFSAERLKGVDSTLKIQPAELGDSAVYLCASSSGVGDTQYFGPGTRLTVL.

The chain couples TRBV5-5 to TRBJ2-1, with D tentatively TRBD1 (5 bases). The germline gives CDR1 SGHKS, CDR2 YYEKEE (reference sequence). The CDR3 is made up of 16 amino acids. V was shortened by 4 bases and J by 2 bases, with 16 bases between the two germline ends. The CDR3: CASSPRWQGTYNEQFF. For the CDR3, the DNA is TGTGCCAGCAGCCCCCGTTGGCAGGGAACCTACAATGAGCAGTTCTTC.

About this clone itself: Other DNA sequences in the same sample also yield this CDR3. The V and J genes are TRBV11-2 and TRBJ1-1; TRBD1 is a possible D gene (6 bases). V was shortened by 1 base and J by 5 bases, with 11 bases between the two germline ends. Germline CDR1 is SGHAT and CDR2 is FQNNGV. This CDR3 has 14 residues. The DNA of the CDR3 is TGTGCCAGCAGCTTAGGGGGGGCAGGGACTGAAGCTTTCTTT. It translates to CASSLGGAGTEAFF.

The genes are TRBV19 and TRBJ2-3; 8 bases align to TRBD1. V was clipped by 6 bases and J by 3 bases; unmatched bases: 8. The CDR3 runs to 15 residues. The germline gives CDR1 LNHDA, CDR2 SQIVND (reference sequence). The chain's CDR3 is CASRGNRGYTDTQYF. CDR3 DNA sequence: TGTGCCAGTAGGGGGAACAGGGGGTATACAGATACGCAGTATTTT.

This chain links TRBV10-3 with TRBJ2-5; 7 bases line up with TRBD2. The DNA matches TRBJ2-7 better at its end, which makes the J call doubtful. The CDR3 has 14 amino acids. Germline-derived CDR1 and CDR2 are ENHRY and SYGVKD. The CDR3: CAISGAGSSYEQYF. The CDR3 DNA is TGTGCCATCAGTGGAGCGGGATCCTCCTACGAGCAGTACTTC.

The gene calls are TRBV10-3 and TRBJ1-5; D is unresolved. Per germline, CDR1 ENHRY and CDR2 SYGVKD. The germline V and J ends were trimmed by 3 bases and 3 bases, with 12 bases remaining between them. The CDR3 totals 15 residues. The CDR3 nucleotides are TGTGCCATCAGTGAAACTTCCAATTCCAATCAGCCCCAGCATTTT. This codes for CAISETSNSNQPQHF.

This chain connects TRBV27 to TRBJ2-7, with 7 bases fitting TRBD1. This CDR3 is 13 amino acids long. Germline V lookup: CDR1 MNHEY, CDR2 SMNVEV (reference sequence). The V segment lost 5 bases and the J segment 2 bases; nucleotides outside the gene matches: 3. For the CDR3, the DNA is TGTGCCAGCAGTAGGGGGCCCACCTACGAGCAGTACTTC. It encodes CASSRGPTYEQYF.

V is TRBV4-3 and J is TRBJ1-2; 7 nucleotides line up with TRBD1. The germline V gene has CDR1 LGHNA and CDR2 YSLEER. CDR3 size: 14 residues. Trimming at V came to 3 bases and at J to 5 bases, leaving 6 bases not matched to a gene. The CDR3 nucleotides are TGCGCCAGCAGCCAGAGACAGGGCGGATATGGCTACACCTTC. Its protein product is CASSQRQGGYGYTF.

The CDR3 coding sequence is TGCGCCAGCAGCCAACCCTTAGGACTAGCGGGAGTCGAGCAGTACTTC. Amino acid sequence: CASSQPLGLAGVEQYF. V usage is TRBV4-1 and J usage is TRBJ2-7, with TRBD2 identical over 13 bases. The V gene end was trimmed by 2 bases and the J gene end by 6 bases; junction bases not matched to a gene: 7. This CDR3 is built from 16 residues. CDR1 and CDR2 (germline): MGHRA, YSYEKL.